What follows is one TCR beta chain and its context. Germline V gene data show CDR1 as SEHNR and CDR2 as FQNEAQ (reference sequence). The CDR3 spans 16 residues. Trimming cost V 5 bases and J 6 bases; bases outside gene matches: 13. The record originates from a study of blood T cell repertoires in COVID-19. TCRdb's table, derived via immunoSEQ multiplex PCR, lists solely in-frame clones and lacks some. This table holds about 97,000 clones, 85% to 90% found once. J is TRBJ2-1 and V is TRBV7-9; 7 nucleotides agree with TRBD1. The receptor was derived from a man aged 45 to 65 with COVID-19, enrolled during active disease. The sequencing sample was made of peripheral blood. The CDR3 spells CASSIILRTGFNEQFF. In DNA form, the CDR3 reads TGTGCCAGCAGCATTATCTTGAGGACAGGCTTCAATGAGCAGTTCTTC.